The next 15 T cell receptor beta chains were all read from a single sample in a study of post-analysis software for immune sequencing data. Incorporated into the TCR beta cDNA libraries were unique molecular identifiers, which served to reduce PCR and sequencing biases. TCRdb recomputed calls from the PCR reads with MiXCR, one row per CDR3 protein. The data contain about 540,000 distinct CDR3 sequences, roughly 34% of them singletons. Their specific antigens are unknown. Study-wide results and caveats: Included in a set of roughly 5 TRBV segments more frequent in patients than controls were TRBV5-6, TRBV5-1 and TRBV20-1.

The specimen sequenced was blood. Receptors originate from a girl aged 2-17 years with multiple sclerosis.

This clonotype was observed a few times. V gene TRBV5-1 combines with J gene TRBJ1-4, with D possibly matching TRBD1 (5 bases). V lost 6 bases and J lost 0, with 15 bases in between. The CDR3 loop spans 16 amino acids. CDR1 SGHRS and CDR2 YFSETQ come from the germline V gene. CDR3 in amino acids: CASTSRGRATNEKLFF. CDR3 DNA sequence: TGCGCCAGCACCTCCCGCGGCAGGGCAACTAATGAAAAACTGTTTTTT.

This clonotype was observed a few times. The genes are TRBV29-1 and TRBJ1-2, with unresolved D. V shed 3 bases and J shed 4 bases, with 6 bases lying between them. Germline loops: CDR1 SQVTM, CDR2 ANQGSEA. The CDR3 loop spans 11 amino acids. The CDR3 here is CSVESSYGYTF. CDR3 coding DNA: TGCAGCGTTGAGAGCAGCTATGGCTACACCTTC.

This clonotype showed up many times. The gene calls are TRBV5-1 and TRBJ2-7; D call uncertain. This CDR3 spans 11 amino acids. Germline loops: CDR1 SGHRS, CDR2 YFSETQ. V lost 5 bases and J 5 bases, leaving 8 bases between the germline ends. CDR3 coding DNA: TGCGCCAGCAGTTTCAGAGACGAGCAGTACTTC. Protein: CASSFRDEQYF.

This chain joins TRBV14 and TRBJ2-3; D not resolved. Germline assignment: CDR1 SGHDN and CDR2 FVKESK. V was pared by 0 bases and J by 5 bases, with 6 bases between. This CDR3 contains 13 residues. The CDR3 nucleotides are TGTGCCAGCAGCCAAGATATTGTAGATACGCAGTATTTT. Its translation: CASSQDIVDTQYF.

This clonotype was detected a few times. This rearrangement joins TRBV5-5 to TRBJ2-6; 8 nucleotides agree with TRBD1. The CDR3 loop spans 16 amino acids. The V segment lost 4 bases and the J segment 2 bases; nucleotides outside the gene matches: 5. Germline assignment: CDR1 SGHKS and CDR2 YYEKEE (reference sequence). CDR3 amino acids: CASSLGQGAGANVLTF. The CDR3 nucleotides read TGTGCCAGCAGCCTCGGACAGGGCGCTGGGGCCAACGTCCTGACTTTC.

This clonotype was seen a handful of times. In nucleotides, the CDR3 is TGCAGCGTTGTTCTAGTGAGTGAGCAGTTCTTC. As protein: CSVVLVSEQFF. The chain carries TRBV29-1 and TRBJ2-1; no definite D call. Trimming stripped 4 bases from V and 9 bases from J, with 10 bases between. Germline V CDR1 and CDR2: SQVTM, ANQGSEA. The CDR3 extends over 11 amino acids.

This CDR3 is CASSSPGSSGANVLTF. The CDR3, as DNA: TGTGCCAGCAGCTCCCCAGGGAGTTCTGGGGCCAACGTCCTGACTTTC. This rearrangement joins TRBV7-3 to TRBJ2-6; D is possibly TRBD1 or TRBD2 (5 bases each). CDR3 length: 16 amino acids. The ends were cut back, 4 bases at V and 1 base at J, with 11 bases in the middle. Germline V CDR1 and CDR2: SGHTA, FQGTGA.

This clonotype occurred a few times. V gene TRBV14 combines with J gene TRBJ2-3; 7 nucleotides match TRBD1. Germline lookup yields CDR1 SGHDN and CDR2 FVKESK. The length of the CDR3 is 14 residues. After removal of 4 bases from V and 6 bases from J, the junction contained 7 bases not matched to a gene. CDR3 bases: TGTGCCAGCAGCCCGCTACAGGGGCAGGATACGCAGTATTTT. It is translated as CASSPLQGQDTQYF. Together with reference TRBV14 and TRBJ2-3, the CDR3 gives the full variable domain: EAGVTQFPSHSVIEKGQTVTLRCDPISGHDNLYWYRRVMGKEIKFLLHFVKESKQDESGMPNNRFLAERTGGTYSTLKVQPAELEDSGVYFCASSPLQGQDTQYFGPGTRLTVL.

The rearrangement uses TRBV10-3 and TRBJ2-1, with D tentatively TRBD1 (6 bases). V lost 6 bases to trimming and J lost 10 bases, with 19 bases between them. The CDR3 loop spans 14 amino acids. The germline gives CDR1 ENHRY, CDR2 SYGVKD. The CDR3 is CAISVRDIVGEQFF. CDR3 coding DNA: TGTGCCATCAGCGTCCGGGACATCGTCGGCGAGCAGTTCTTC.

V is TRBV29-1 and J is TRBJ2-2; D gene uncertain. The CDR3 consists of 13 residues. V lost 3 bases and J 1 base, leaving 6 bases between the germline ends. Germline CDR1 is SQVTM and CDR2 is ANQGSEA. The CDR3 DNA follows: TGCAGCGTTGAGTCGGGGAACACCGGGGAGCTGTTTTTT. Amino acid sequence: CSVESGNTGELFF.

This clonotype was counted ten times or more. The chain uses TRBV5-1 and TRBJ2-6; D is unclear. The germline V and J ends were trimmed by 3 bases and 0 bases, with 4 bases remaining between them. Germline V gene sequence: CDR1 SGHRS, CDR2 YFSETQ. The CDR3 sequence is 14 residues long. CDR3: CASSSNSGANVLTF. CDR3 DNA: TGCGCCAGCAGCTCCAACTCTGGGGCCAACGTCCTGACTTTC.

This chain joins TRBV6-6 and TRBJ1-4; 7 nucleotides match TRBD1. The germline V gene encodes CDR1 MNHNY and CDR2 SVGAGI (reference sequence). The CDR3 runs to 13 residues. V lost 8 bases, J lost 2 bases, and 2 bases stayed unmatched. The CDR3 region is CASQGGTNEKLFF. CDR3 in DNA: TGTGCCAGCCAGGGGGGGACTAATGAAAAACTGTTTTTT.

This clonotype has only one observation. The chain employs TRBV25-1 and TRBJ2-5; TRBD1 agrees at 12 bases. This CDR3 has 15 residues. The germline CDR1 and CDR2 sequences are MGHDK and SYGVNS. J lost 1 base, V lost 5 bases, and 2 bases had no gene match. The CDR3 loop is CASSWDRGLQETQYF. The CDR3 DNA sequence: TGTGCCAGCAGTTGGGACAGGGGGCTCCAAGAGACCCAGTACTTC.

In its sample, this clonotype was seen a few times. The rearrangement uses TRBV12-3 or TRBV12-4 and TRBJ1-2; unclear D gene. The CDR3 is made up of 13 amino acids. Trimming stripped 6 bases from V and 8 bases from J, with 16 bases between. The CDR3, as DNA: TGTGCCAGCAGCTATTTGCCGTCAGTGGGCTACACCTTC. Its translation is CASSYLPSVGYTF.

This rearrangement joins TRBV6-1 to TRBJ1-2, with D unresolved. The CDR3 has 14 residues. Germline V gene lookup returns CDR1 MNHNS and CDR2 SASEGT. The germline V and J ends were trimmed by 6 bases and 1 base, with 12 bases remaining between them. In nucleotides, the CDR3 is TGTGCCAGCAGCAGTGGGCAGCGTAACTATGGCTACACCTTC. Protein: CASSSGQRNYGYTF.